These 8 T cell receptor beta chains originate from one sample sequenced in a study of blood T cell repertoires in COVID-19. Assay: immunoSEQ multiplex PCR; the TCRdb copy retains only in-frame clones and omits some. The sample lists 260,000 or so clones, around 90% seen once, with roughly 9% in the top ten. Material: peripheral blood. Receptor source: a man aged 18 to 35 with active or convalescent COVID-19.

This chain uses TRBV14 with TRBJ1-4; D is unclear. Deletions cut 4 bases from V and 0 bases from J, with 12 bases between. The CDR3 runs to 16 residues. CDR1 is SGHDN and CDR2 is FVKESK in the germline V gene. The CDR3 is CASSPSGGATNEKLFF. The CDR3 nucleotides read TGTGCCAGCAGCCCAAGCGGAGGAGCAACTAATGAAAAACTGTTTTTT.

This clone was counted a single time. The chain joins TRBV15 to TRBJ1-5; D gene ambiguous. V lost 0 bases to trimming and J lost 9 bases, with 15 bases between them. Germline CDR1 reads LNHNV; CDR2 reads YYDKDF (reference sequence). This CDR3 is built from 15 residues. The CDR3 DNA follows: TGTGCCACCAGCAGAGATGGTGATTCTACGGGGCCCCAGCATTTT. Protein sequence: CATSRDGDSTGPQHF. Filled out from reference TRBV15 and TRBJ1-5, the complete variable domain reads DAMVIQNPRYQVTQFGKPVTLSCSQTLNHNVMYWYQQKSSQAPKLLFHYYDKDFNNEADTPDNFQSRRPNTSFCFLDIRSPGLGDTAMYLCATSRDGDSTGPQHFGDGTRLSIL.

This clone showed up many times. J is TRBJ1-6 and V is TRBV10-3, with D unclear. This CDR3 is 16 amino acids long. CDR1 and CDR2 from the germline V gene are ENHRY and SYGVKD. V lost 0 bases to trimming and J lost 6 bases, with 12 bases between them. This chain's CDR3 is CAISESGSLRNSPLHF. The CDR3 nucleotides read TGTGCCATCAGTGAGTCGGGGAGTTTGCGTAATTCACCCCTCCACTTT.

The V gene is TRBV19, the J gene TRBJ1-1; 8 bases are shared with TRBD1. V dropped 10 bases and J dropped 4; count of bases not matched to a gene: 11. The germline V gene encodes CDR1 LNHDA and CDR2 SQIVND (reference sequence). This CDR3 contains 14 residues. This CDR3 reads CATGTGGGGTEAFF. The CDR3 DNA is TGTGCCACCGGGACAGGCGGGGGGGGCACTGAAGCTTTCTTT. Variable domain in full (rest from reference TRBV19 and TRBJ1-1): DGGITQSPKYLFRKEGQNVTLSCEQNLNHDAMYWYRQDPGQGLRLIYYSQIVNDFQKGDIAEGYSVSREKKESFPLTVTSAQKNPTAFYLCATGTGGGGTEAFFGQGTRLTVV.

Of note for this clone: The sample contains more than one DNA sequence encoding this CDR3. This chain joins TRBV19 and TRBJ1-5; 7 bases agree with TRBD1. Trimming at V came to 3 bases and at J to 4 bases, leaving 0 bases not matched to a gene. Germline assignment: CDR1 LNHDA and CDR2 SQIVND (reference sequence). The CDR3 is 13 residues long. The CDR3 bases are TGTGCCAGTAGTATCAGGGGGAATCAGCCCCAGCATTTT. Translating it yields CASSIRGNQPQHF.

The chain links TRBV7-8 to TRBJ1-5; weak D call: TRBD1 (6 bases). V lost 1 base and J lost 0, with 13 bases in between. The CDR3 is 17 residues long. Germline loops: CDR1 SGHVS, CDR2 FQNEAQ. CDR3 DNA sequence: TGTGCCAGCAGCTTAGTACAGGGCAAATATAGCAATCAGCCCCAGCATTTT. Translating it yields CASSLVQGKYSNQPQHF.

The chain uses TRBV29-1 and TRBJ1-2; 9 bases map to TRBD1. Germline lookup yields CDR1 SQVTM and CDR2 ANQGSEA. The J segment lost 8 bases and the V segment lost 4 bases, leaving 5 bases of the junction unmatched. This CDR3 spans 12 amino acids. The CDR3 DNA reads TGCAGCGTTGGGCCCGGACAGGGGGGCTACACCTTC. Encoded protein: CSVGPGQGGYTF. The entire variable domain, with the rest obtained from reference TRBV29-1 and TRBJ1-2, is as follows: SAVISQKPSRDICQRGTSLTIQCQVDSQVTMMFWYRQQPGQSLTLIATANQGSEATYESGFVIDKFPISRPNLTFSTLTVSNMSPEDSSIYLCSVGPGQGGYTFGSGTRLTVV.

The chain is built from TRBV6-6 and TRBJ1-3, with D unresolved. This CDR3 has 15 amino acids. The ends were cut back, 2 bases at V and 4 bases at J, with 12 bases in the middle. From germline, CDR1 is MNHNY and CDR2 SVGAGI (reference sequence). The CDR3 spells CASSYPSEGGNTIYF. The CDR3 region has the DNA TGTGCCAGCAGTTACCCGAGTGAGGGAGGAAACACCATATATTTT.